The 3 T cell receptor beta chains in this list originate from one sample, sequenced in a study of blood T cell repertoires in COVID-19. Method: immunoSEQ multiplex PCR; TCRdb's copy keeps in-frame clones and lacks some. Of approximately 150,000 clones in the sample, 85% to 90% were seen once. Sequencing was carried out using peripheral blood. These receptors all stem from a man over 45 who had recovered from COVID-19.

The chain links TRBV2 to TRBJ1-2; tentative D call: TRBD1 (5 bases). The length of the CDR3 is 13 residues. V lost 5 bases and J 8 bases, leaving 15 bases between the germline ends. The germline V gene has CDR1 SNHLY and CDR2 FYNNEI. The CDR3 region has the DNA TGTGCCAGCAGTCCTCCGGGGGTAGGGGGCTACACCTTC. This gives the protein CASSPPGVGGYTF.

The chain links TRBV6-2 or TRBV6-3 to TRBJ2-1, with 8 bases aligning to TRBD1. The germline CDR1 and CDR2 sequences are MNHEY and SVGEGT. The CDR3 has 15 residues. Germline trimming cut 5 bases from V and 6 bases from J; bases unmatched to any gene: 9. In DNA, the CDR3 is TGTGCCAGCAGTCCATGGACAGGGAATTCCAATGAGCAGTTCTTC. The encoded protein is CASSPWTGNSNEQFF.

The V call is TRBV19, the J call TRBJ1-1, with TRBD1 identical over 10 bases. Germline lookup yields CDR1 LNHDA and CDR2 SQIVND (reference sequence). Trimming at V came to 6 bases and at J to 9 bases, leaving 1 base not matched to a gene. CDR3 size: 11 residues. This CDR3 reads CASSDRGQAFF. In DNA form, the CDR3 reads TGTGCCAGTAGCGACAGGGGGCAAGCTTTCTTT.